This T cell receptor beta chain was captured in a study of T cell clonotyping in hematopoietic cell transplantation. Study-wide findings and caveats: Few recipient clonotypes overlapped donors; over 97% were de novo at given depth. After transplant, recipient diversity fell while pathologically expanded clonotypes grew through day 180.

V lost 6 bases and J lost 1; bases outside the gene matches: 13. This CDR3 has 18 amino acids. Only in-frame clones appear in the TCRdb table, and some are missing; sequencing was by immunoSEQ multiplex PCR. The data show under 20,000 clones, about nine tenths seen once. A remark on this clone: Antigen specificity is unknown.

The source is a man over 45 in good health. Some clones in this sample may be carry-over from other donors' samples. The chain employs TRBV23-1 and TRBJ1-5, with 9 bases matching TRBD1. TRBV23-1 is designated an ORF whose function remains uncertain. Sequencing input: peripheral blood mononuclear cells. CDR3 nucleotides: TGCGCCAGCAGGTTTAGCCCGGGACAGGGTCAAAGCAATCAGCCCCAGCATTTT. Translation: CASRFSPGQGQSNQPQHF.